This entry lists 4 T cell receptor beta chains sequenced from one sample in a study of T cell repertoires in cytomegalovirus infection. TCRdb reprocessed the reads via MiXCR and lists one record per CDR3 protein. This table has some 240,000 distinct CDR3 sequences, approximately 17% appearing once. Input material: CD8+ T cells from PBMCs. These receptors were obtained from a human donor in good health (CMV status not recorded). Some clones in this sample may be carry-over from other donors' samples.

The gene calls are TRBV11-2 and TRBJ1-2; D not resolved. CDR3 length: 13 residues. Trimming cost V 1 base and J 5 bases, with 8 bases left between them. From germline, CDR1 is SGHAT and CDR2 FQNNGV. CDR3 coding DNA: TGTGCCAGCAGCTTAGGGCAGCTGTATGGCTACACCTTC. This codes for CASSLGQLYGYTF.

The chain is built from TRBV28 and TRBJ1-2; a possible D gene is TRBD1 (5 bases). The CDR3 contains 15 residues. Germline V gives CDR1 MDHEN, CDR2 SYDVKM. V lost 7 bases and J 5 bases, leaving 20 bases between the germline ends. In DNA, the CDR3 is TGTGCCAGCATCGCACGGGACGCGGTTTGGTATGGCTACACCTTC. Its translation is CASIARDAVWYGYTF.

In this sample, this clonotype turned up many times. The CDR3 protein is CSVAGGTEQFF. The CDR3 coding sequence is TGCAGCGTTGCAGGGGGTACTGAGCAGTTCTTC. The gene calls are TRBV29-1 and TRBJ2-1, with 7 bases aligning to TRBD1. The germline V gene encodes CDR1 SQVTM and CDR2 ANQGSEA. The length of the CDR3 is 11 residues. V trimming: 4 bases; J trimming: 9 bases; junction bases outside the gene matches: 3.

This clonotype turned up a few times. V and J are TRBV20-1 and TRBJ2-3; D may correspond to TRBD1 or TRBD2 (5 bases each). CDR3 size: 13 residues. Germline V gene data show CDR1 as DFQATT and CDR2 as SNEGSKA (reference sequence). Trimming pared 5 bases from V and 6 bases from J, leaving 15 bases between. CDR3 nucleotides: TGCAGTGCTGAGGACTGGGGCGCGGATACGCAGTATTTT. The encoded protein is CSAEDWGADTQYF.